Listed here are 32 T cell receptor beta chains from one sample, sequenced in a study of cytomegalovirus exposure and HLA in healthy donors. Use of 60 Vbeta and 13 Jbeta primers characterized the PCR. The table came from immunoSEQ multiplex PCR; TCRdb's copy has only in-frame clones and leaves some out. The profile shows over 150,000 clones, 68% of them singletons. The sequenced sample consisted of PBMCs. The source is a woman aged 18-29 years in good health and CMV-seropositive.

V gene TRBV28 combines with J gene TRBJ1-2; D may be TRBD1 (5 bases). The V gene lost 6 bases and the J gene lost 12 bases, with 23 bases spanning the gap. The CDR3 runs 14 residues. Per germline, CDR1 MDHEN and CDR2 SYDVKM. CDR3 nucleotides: TGTGCCAGCAGCCTGGGGCACTCCTCCGGGTTCGACACCTTC. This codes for CASSLGHSSGFDTF.

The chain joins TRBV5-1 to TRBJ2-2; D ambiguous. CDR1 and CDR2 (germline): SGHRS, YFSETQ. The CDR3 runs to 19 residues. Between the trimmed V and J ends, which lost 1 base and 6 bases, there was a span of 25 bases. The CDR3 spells CASSLNYLSYGRWSGELFF. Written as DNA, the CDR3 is TGCGCCAGCAGCTTGAATTATCTCTCTTATGGTCGGTGGTCCGGGGAGCTGTTTTTT.

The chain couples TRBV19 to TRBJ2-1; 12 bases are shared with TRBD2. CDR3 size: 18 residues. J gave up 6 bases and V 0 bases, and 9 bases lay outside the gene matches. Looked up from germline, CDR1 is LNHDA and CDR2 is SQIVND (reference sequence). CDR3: CASSIDATGTSGLNEQFF. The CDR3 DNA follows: TGTGCCAGTAGTATAGACGCAACGGGGACTAGCGGGCTCAATGAGCAGTTCTTC.

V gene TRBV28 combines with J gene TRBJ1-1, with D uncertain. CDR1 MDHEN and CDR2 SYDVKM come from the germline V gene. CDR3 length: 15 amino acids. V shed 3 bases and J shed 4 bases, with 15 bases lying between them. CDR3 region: CASSFILAAGTEAFF. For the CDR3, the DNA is TGTGCCAGCAGTTTCATCCTGGCAGCGGGCACTGAAGCTTTCTTT.

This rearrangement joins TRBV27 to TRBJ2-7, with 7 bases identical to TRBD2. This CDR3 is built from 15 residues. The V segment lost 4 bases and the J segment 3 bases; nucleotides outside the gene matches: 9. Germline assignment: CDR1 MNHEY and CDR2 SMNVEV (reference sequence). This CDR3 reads CASSWAGGGDYEQYF. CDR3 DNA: TGTGCCAGCAGTTGGGCTGGCGGGGGAGACTACGAGCAGTACTTC.

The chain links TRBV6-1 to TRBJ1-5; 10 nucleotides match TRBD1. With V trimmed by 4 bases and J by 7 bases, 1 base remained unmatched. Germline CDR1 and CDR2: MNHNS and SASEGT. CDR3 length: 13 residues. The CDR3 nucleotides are TGTGCCAGCAGTGTGGGACAGGGGCAGCCCCAGCATTTT. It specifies CASSVGQGQPQHF.

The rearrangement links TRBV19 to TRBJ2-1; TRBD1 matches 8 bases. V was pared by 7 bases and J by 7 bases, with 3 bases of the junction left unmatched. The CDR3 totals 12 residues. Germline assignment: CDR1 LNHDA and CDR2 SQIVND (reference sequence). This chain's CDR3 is CASTRQGNEQFF. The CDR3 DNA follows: TGTGCCAGTACCCGACAGGGGAATGAGCAGTTCTTC. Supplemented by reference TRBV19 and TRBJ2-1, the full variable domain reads DGGITQSPKYLFRKEGQNVTLSCEQNLNHDAMYWYRQDPGQGLRLIYYSQIVNDFQKGDIAEGYSVSREKKESFPLTVTSAQKNPTAFYLCASTRQGNEQFFGPGTRLTVL.

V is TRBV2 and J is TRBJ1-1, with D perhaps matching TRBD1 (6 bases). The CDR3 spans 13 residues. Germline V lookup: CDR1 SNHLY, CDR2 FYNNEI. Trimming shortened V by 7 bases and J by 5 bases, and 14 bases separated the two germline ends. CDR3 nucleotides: TGTGCCAGCAAGAGGGGGACGGGTACTGAAGCTTTCTTT. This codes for CASKRGTGTEAFF.

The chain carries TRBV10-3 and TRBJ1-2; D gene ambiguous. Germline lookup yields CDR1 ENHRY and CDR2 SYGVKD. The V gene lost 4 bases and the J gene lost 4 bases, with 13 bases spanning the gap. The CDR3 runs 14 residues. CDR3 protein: CAISAEVGGYGYTF. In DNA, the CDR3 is TGTGCCATCAGTGCCGAGGTGGGTGGCTATGGCTACACCTTC.

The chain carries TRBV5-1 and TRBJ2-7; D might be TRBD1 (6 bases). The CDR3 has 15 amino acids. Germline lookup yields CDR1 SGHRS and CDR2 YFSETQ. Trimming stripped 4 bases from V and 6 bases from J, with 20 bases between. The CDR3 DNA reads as TGCGCCAGCAGCCGGGACACTTTGCGCTATTTCGAGCAGTACTTC. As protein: CASSRDTLRYFEQYF.

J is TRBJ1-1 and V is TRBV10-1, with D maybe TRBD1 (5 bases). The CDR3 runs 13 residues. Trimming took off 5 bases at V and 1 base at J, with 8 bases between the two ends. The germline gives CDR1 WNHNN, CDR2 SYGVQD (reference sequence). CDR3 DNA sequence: TGCGCCAGCAGTTCGGACAAGAACACTGAAGCTTTCTTT. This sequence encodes CASSSDKNTEAFF.

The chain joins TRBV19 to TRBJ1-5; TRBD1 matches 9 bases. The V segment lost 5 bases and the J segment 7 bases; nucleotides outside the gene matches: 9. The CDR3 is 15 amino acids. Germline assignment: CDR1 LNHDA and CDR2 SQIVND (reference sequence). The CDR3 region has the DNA TGTGCCAGTAGTCTTGGGGGACAGGGTCGGCAGCCCCAGCATTTT. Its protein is CASSLGGQGRQPQHF.

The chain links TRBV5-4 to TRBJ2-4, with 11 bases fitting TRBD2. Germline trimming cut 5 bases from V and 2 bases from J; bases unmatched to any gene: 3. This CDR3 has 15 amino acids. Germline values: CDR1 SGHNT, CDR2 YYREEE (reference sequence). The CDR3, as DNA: TGTGCCAGCAGTGGACTAGCGGGCACCAAAAACATTCAGTACTTC. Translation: CASSGLAGTKNIQYF.

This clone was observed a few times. CDR3 loop: CASTRYSNQPQHF. The CDR3 region has the DNA TGTGCCAGCACCAGGTATAGCAATCAGCCCCAGCATTTT. The genes are TRBV28 and TRBJ1-5; D is ambiguous. Trimming pared 7 bases from V and 0 bases from J, leaving 7 bases between. CDR1 and CDR2 (germline): MDHEN, SYDVKM. The CDR3 spans 13 residues.

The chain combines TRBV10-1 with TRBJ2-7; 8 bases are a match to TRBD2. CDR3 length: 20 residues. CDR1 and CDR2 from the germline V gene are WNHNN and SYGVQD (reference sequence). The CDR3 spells CAGPPFRVFGAGGQIYEQYF. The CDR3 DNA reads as TGCGCAGGGCCCCCATTTCGAGTCTTCGGGGCGGGGGGTCAAATCTACGAGCAGTACTTC.

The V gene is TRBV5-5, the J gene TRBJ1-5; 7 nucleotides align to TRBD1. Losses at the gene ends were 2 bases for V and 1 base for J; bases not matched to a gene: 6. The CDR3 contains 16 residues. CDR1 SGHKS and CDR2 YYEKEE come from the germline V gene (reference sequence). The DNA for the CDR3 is TGTGCCAGCAGCTTTCGCCAGGGGGGAAGCAATCAGCCCCAGCATTTT. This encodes CASSFRQGGSNQPQHF.

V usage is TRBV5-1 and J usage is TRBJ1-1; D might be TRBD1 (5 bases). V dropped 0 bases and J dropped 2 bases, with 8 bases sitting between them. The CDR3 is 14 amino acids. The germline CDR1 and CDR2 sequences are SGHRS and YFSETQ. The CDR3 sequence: CASSLEGLNTEAFF. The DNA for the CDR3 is TGCGCCAGCAGCTTGGAGGGGCTTAACACTGAAGCTTTCTTT.

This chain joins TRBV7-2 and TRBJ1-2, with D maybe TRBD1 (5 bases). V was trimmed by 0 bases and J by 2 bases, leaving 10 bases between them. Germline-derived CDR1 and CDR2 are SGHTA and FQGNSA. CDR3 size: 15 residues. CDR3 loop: CASSLARGGNYGYTF. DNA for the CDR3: TGTGCCAGCAGCTTAGCGCGGGGCGGAAACTATGGCTACACCTTC.

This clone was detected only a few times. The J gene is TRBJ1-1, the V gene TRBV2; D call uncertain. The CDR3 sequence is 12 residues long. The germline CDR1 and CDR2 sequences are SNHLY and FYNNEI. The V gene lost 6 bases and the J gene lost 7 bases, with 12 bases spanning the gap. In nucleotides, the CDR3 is TGTGCCAGCAGGGGAGATTTCGGTGAAGCTTTCTTT. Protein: CASRGDFGEAFF.

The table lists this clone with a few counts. DNA for the CDR3: TGTGCCAGCAGCACACAGGGTTTGGGACAGGGGTCCTACGAGCAGTACTTC. This gives the protein CASSTQGLGQGSYEQYF. The chain joins TRBV27 to TRBJ2-7, with 10 bases lining up with TRBD1. CDR3 size: 17 residues. V lost 6 bases to trimming and J lost 1 base; unmatched junction nucleotides: 12. Looked up from germline, CDR1 is MNHEY and CDR2 is SMNVEV (reference sequence).

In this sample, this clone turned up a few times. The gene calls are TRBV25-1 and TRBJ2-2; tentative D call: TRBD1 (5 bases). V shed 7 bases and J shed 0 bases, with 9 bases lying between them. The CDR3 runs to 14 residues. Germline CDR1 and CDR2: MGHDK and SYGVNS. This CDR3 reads CASTAGTNTGELFF. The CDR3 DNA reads TGTGCCAGCACAGCAGGGACGAACACCGGGGAGCTGTTTTTT.

In nucleotides, the CDR3 is TGTGCCAGCAGGGTCTCGGGGGGCAGCTCCTACAATGAGCAGTTCTTC. Translation gives CASRVSGGSSYNEQFF. This chain uses TRBV7-2 with TRBJ2-1; weak D call: TRBD2 (7 bases). This CDR3 is built from 16 residues. Trimming removed 6 bases from V and 0 bases from J, with 15 bases in between. The germline V gene encodes CDR1 SGHTA and CDR2 FQGNSA.

CDR3 protein: CASSTPLGLSYEQYF. The DNA of the CDR3 is TGTGCCAGCAGTACTCCTTTGGGGCTGTCCTACGAGCAGTACTTC. The chain joins TRBV6-5 to TRBJ2-7; tentative D call: TRBD1 (5 bases). The germline gives CDR1 MNHEY, CDR2 SVGAGI. Trimming removed 5 bases at V and 1 base at J, with 15 bases between. The CDR3 spans 15 residues.

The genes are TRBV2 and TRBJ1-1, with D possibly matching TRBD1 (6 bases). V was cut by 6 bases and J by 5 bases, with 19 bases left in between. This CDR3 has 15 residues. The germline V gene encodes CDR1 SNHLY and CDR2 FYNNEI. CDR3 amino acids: CASRSGVRGRTEAFF. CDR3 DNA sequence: TGTGCCAGCAGGTCAGGAGTAAGGGGGAGAACTGAAGCTTTCTTT.

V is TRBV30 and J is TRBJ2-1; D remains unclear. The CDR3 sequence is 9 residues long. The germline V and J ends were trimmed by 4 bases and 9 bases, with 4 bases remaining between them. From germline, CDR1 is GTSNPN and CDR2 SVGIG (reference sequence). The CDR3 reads CAWNGEQFF. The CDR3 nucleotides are TGTGCCTGGAACGGTGAGCAGTTCTTC.

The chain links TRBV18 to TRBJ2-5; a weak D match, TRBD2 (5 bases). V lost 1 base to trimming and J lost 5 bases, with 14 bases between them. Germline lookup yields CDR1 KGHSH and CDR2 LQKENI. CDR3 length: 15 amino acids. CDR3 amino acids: CASSPRNGREETQYF. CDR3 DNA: TGTGCCAGCTCACCACGTAATGGGAGAGAGGAGACCCAGTACTTC.

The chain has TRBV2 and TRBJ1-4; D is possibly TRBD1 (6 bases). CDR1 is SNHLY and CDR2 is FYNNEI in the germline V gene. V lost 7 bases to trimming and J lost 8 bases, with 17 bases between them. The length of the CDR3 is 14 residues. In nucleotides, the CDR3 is TGTGCCAGCATGGTCGATAGGGGGTGGGAAAAACTGTTTTTT. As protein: CASMVDRGWEKLFF.

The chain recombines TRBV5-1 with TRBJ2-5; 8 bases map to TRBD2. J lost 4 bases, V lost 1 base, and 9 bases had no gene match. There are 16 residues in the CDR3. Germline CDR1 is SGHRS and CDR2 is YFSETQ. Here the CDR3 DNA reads TGCGCCAGCAGCTTGACCGGGAGGGCCTTCTCAGAGACCCAGTACTTC. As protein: CASSLTGRAFSETQYF.

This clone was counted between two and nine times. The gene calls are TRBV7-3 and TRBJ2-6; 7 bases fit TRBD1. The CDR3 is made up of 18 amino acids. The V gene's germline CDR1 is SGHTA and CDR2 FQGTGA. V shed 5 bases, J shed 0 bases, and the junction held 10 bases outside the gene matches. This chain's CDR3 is CASSETGLESSGANVLTF. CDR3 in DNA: TGTGCCAGCAGCGAGACAGGGCTGGAAAGCTCTGGGGCCAACGTCCTGACTTTC.

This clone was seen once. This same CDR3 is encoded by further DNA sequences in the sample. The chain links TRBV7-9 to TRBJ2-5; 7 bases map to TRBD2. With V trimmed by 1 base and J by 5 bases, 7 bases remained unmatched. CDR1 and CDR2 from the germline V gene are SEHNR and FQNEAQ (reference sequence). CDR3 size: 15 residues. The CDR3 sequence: CASSLGAGVTETQYF. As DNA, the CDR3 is TGTGCCAGCAGCTTAGGGGCGGGAGTAACGGAGACCCAGTACTTC.

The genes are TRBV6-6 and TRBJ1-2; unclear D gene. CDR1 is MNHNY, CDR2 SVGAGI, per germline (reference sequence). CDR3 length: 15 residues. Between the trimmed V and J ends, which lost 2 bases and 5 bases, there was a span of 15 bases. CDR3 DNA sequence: TGTGCCAGCAGTTACCCGCGGGCCCCCGCTTATGGCTACACCTTC. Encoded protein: CASSYPRAPAYGYTF.

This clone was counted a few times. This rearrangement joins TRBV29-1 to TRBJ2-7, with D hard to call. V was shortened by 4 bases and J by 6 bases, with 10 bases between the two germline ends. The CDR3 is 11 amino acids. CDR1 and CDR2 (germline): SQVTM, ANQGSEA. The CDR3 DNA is TGCAGCGTTGTTCGGGTCTCCGAGCAGTACTTC. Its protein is CSVVRVSEQYF.